The 9 T cell receptor beta chains given below trace back to one sample, sequenced in a study of T cells in Graves' hyperthyroidism and ophthalmopathy (dated by TCRdb to between 2018 and 2021). Receptor libraries were prepared by multiplex PCR. The sequencer listed for this sample is Illumina HiSeq 2000. TCR beta CDR3 regions were amplified from RNA transcripts. For the first round of RT-PCR on the TCR CDR3, the HTBI primer set was used together with the Qiagen OneStep RT-PCR kit. The raw public data were reprocessed by TCRdb itself: fastp quality trimming at Q25, MiXCR clonotype calling, in-frame beta chains only. Rows merge per CDR3 protein into single entries with the most common DNA and genes. In all, the sample holds about 290,000 distinct CDR3 sequences, and roughly 13% of those were seen once. Clones ranked in the top ten supply under 8% of the sample. The sample was blood. These receptor sequences come from a woman aged 40 to 50 with Graves' hyperthyroidism.

In its sample, this clonotype was seen a few times. This sequence joins TRBV3-1 and TRBJ2-5; 14 nucleotides line up with TRBD2. CDR3 length equals 17 residues. From germline, CDR1 is LGHDT and CDR2 YNNKEL (reference sequence). Germline trimming cut 7 bases from V and 6 bases from J; bases unmatched to any gene: 13. CDR3 sequence reads: CASTRGLAGDRWKTQYF. The DNA of the CDR3 is TGTGCCAGCACCCGGGGACTAGCGGGAGATCGTTGGAAGACCCAGTACTTC.

This clonotype was seen at least ten times. CDR3 sequence reads: CASSPQGGSYNEQFF. The CDR3 coding sequence is TGCGCCAGCAGCCCACAGGGGGGCTCCTACAATGAGCAGTTCTTC. The rearrangement joins TRBV5-1 to TRBJ2-1, with TRBD1 identical over 8 bases. This CDR3 is 15 amino acids long. J gave up 0 bases and V 4 bases, and 3 bases lay outside the gene matches. The V gene's germline CDR1 is SGHRS and CDR2 YFSETQ.

This clonotype was counted at least ten times. This rearrangement joins TRBV28 to TRBJ1-3; the D is unclear. With 3 bases removed from V and 0 bases from J, the gap between germline ends came to 12 bases. The germline V gene has CDR1 MDHEN and CDR2 SYDVKM. The CDR3 loop spans 16 amino acids. CDR3 protein: CASSFLLSGSGNTIYF. CDR3 sequence (DNA): TGTGCCAGCAGTTTTTTATTATCGGGCTCTGGAAACACCATATATTTT. The full variable domain, its missing parts supplied by reference TRBV28 and TRBJ1-3, is DVKVTQSSRYLVKRTGEKVFLECVQDMDHENMFWYRQDPGLGLRLIYFSYDVKMKEKGDIPEGYSVSREKKERFSLILESASTNQTSMYLCASSFLLSGSGNTIYFGEGSWLTVV.

In its sample, this clonotype was seen many times. The chain combines TRBV6-1 with TRBJ2-5; a possible D gene is TRBD1 (6 bases). The germline V gene has CDR1 MNHNS and CDR2 SASEGT. The CDR3 has 15 residues. The germline V and J ends were trimmed by 3 bases and 5 bases, with 16 bases remaining between them. CDR3 sequence: CASSEIGTPWETQYF. The CDR3 nucleotides are TGTGCCAGCAGTGAGATAGGGACACCCTGGGAGACCCAGTACTTC.

This clonotype has at least ten counts. This chain joins TRBV3-1 and TRBJ2-7; no clear D. Germline V gene sequence: CDR1 LGHDT, CDR2 YNNKEL (reference sequence). This CDR3 spans 13 amino acids. With 7 bases removed from V and 1 base from J, the gap between germline ends came to 11 bases. In nucleotides, the CDR3 is TGTGCCAGCACCCTTGGAGCGTCCTACGAGCAGTACTTC. As protein: CASTLGASYEQYF.

Ten or more counts support this clonotype. This sequence joins TRBV19 and TRBJ2-5; the D gene is possibly TRBD2 (5 bases). CDR1 and CDR2 from the germline V gene are LNHDA and SQIVND (reference sequence). Trimming removed 1 base from V and 7 bases from J, with 10 bases in between. The CDR3 totals 13 residues. This CDR3 reads CASSIAPRGTQYF. The CDR3 bases are TGTGCCAGTAGTATAGCCCCTCGGGGGACCCAGTACTTC.

The sample holds a few counts of this clonotype. The chain couples TRBV7-9 to TRBJ2-7; D uncertain. The germline V gene has CDR1 SEHNR and CDR2 FQNEAQ (reference sequence). Trimming removed 1 base at V and 2 bases at J, with 12 bases between. The CDR3 covers 15 residues. The CDR3 coding sequence is TGTGCCAGCAGCTTAGATTCTGGGGTCCCCTACGAGCAGTACTTC. The encoded protein is CASSLDSGVPYEQYF.

Note on this clonotype: Being one base from a much bigger clone, this may be a read error. The chain carries TRBV11-2 and TRBJ2-7, with 9 nucleotides matching TRBD2. The CDR3 length is 14 residues. Germline-derived CDR1 and CDR2 are SGHAT and FQNNGV. J lost 6 bases, V lost 4 bases, and 7 bases had no gene match. CDR3: CASSSWASGTEQYF. CDR3 DNA: TGTGCCAGCAGCTCATGGGCTAGCGGGACCGAGCAGTACTTC.

This clonotype is termed medium-sized. The chain combines TRBV20-1 with TRBJ2-7; TRBD1 agrees at 9 bases. Looked up from germline, CDR1 is DFQATT and CDR2 is SNEGSKA (reference sequence). There are 14 residues in the CDR3. The junction had 5 bases not matched to a gene; V was cut back by 3 bases and J by 2 bases. The CDR3 region is CSASRDRVPYEQYF. CDR3 sequence (DNA): TGCAGTGCTAGCCGGGACAGGGTTCCCTACGAGCAGTACTTC.